The 10 T cell receptor beta chains below all came from one sample that was sequenced in a study of shared clonotypes between healthy human individuals. Repertoires were generated with immunoSEQ multiplex PCR, while TCRdb's copy carries only in-frame clones and drops some. The data show 170,000 or so clones, approximately 61% seen once. Sequencing was done on a sample of memory CD4+ T cells sorted from blood. Specified subset: CD45RA-negative fraction. The origin of the receptors is a man aged 25-40 years in good health.

This clone was seen a single time. The chain couples TRBV28 to TRBJ1-2; D possibly corresponds to TRBD1 (5 bases). CDR3 length: 14 residues. Germline V gene data show CDR1 as MDHEN and CDR2 as SYDVKM. Trimming removed 4 bases from V and 5 bases from J, with 14 bases in between. CDR3 region: CASSSPGTTYGYTF. The CDR3 DNA reads TGTGCCAGCAGTTCTCCCGGGACGACTTATGGCTACACCTTC.

V usage is TRBV27 and J usage is TRBJ2-6, with D possibly being TRBD1 (6 bases). Trimming stripped 4 bases from V and 2 bases from J, with 12 bases between. CDR3 size: 16 residues. CDR1 MNHEY and CDR2 SMNVEV come from the germline V gene (reference sequence). This chain's CDR3 is CASSSRNRAGANVLTF. In DNA, the CDR3 is TGTGCCAGCAGTTCACGTAACAGGGCTGGGGCCAACGTCCTGACTTTC.

This clone appeared a few times. The V call is TRBV23-1, the J call TRBJ2-7; no reliable D call. TRBV23-1 is an ORF for which the function is uncertain. V dropped 0 bases and J dropped 2 bases, with 14 bases sitting between them. The CDR3 has 16 residues. CDR3 DNA sequence: TGCGCCAGCAGTCAATCGTGGGCTCTTTTGGCCTACGAGCAGTACTTC. Its translation: CASSQSWALLAYEQYF.

The CDR3 DNA reads as TGTGCCAGCAGCGAAGACAGAAACTATGGCTACACCTTC. Its translation is CASSEDRNYGYTF. V is TRBV5-4 and J is TRBJ1-2; TRBD1 might be the D (5 bases). Trimming took off 4 bases at V and 2 bases at J, with 9 bases between the two ends. Germline lookup yields CDR1 SGHNT and CDR2 YYREEE (reference sequence). This CDR3 region has 13 residues. Full variable domain (missing parts from reference TRBV5-4 and TRBJ1-2): ETGVTQSPTHLIKTRGQQVTLRCSSQSGHNTVSWYQQALGQGPQFIFQYYREEENGRGNFPPRFSGLQFPNYSSELNVNALELDDSALYLCASSEDRNYGYTFGSGTRLTVV.

This chain connects TRBV18 to TRBJ2-1; possibly TRBD2 for D (6 bases). The germline V and J ends were trimmed by 4 bases and 8 bases, with 6 bases remaining between them. There are 11 residues in the CDR3. The germline V gene encodes CDR1 KGHSH and CDR2 LQKENI. CDR3 loop: CASSRRDEQFF. The DNA of the CDR3 is TGTGCCAGCTCACGGAGGGATGAGCAGTTCTTC.

The sample holds a few counts of this clone. Distinct nucleotide sequences in the sample also encode this CDR3. The chain joins TRBV2 to TRBJ2-2; D gene unclear. The germline V gene has CDR1 SNHLY and CDR2 FYNNEI. The V and J ends lost 8 bases and 5 bases respectively, with 6 bases between them. This CDR3 is 11 amino acids long. CDR3 residues: CASVGTGELFF. Written as DNA, the CDR3 is TGTGCCAGCGTGGGGACCGGGGAGCTGTTTTTT.

This clone was counted only a few times. The chain links TRBV10-3 to TRBJ2-7, with 9 bases that match TRBD1. Germline V gene sequence: CDR1 ENHRY, CDR2 SYGVKD. The CDR3 is 13 residues long. The junction had 7 bases not matched to a gene; V was cut back by 9 bases and J by 4 bases. In DNA, the CDR3 is TGTGCCATGTCCGGGACAGGGTCATACGAGCAGTACTTC. Amino acids: CAMSGTGSYEQYF.

This chain uses TRBV2 with TRBJ2-7; TRBD1 matches 8 bases. Germline assignment: CDR1 SNHLY and CDR2 FYNNEI. The CDR3 is 15 amino acids. With V trimmed by 8 bases and J by 4 bases, 13 bases remained unmatched. The CDR3 here is CASQDRAEFLYEQYF. CDR3 coding DNA: TGTGCCAGCCAGGACAGGGCCGAGTTCCTTTACGAGCAGTACTTC.

V is TRBV19 and J is TRBJ2-5; D possibly uses TRBD1 or TRBD2 (5 bases each). In germline, CDR1 is LNHDA, CDR2 SQIVND (reference sequence). The CDR3 runs 15 residues. V shed 7 bases and J shed 1 base, with 16 bases lying between them. The CDR3 reads CASKGYGAAQETQYF. The DNA of the CDR3 is TGTGCCAGTAAGGGTTACGGGGCAGCCCAAGAGACCCAGTACTTC.

This clone appeared a few times. This chain uses TRBV7-2 with TRBJ2-1; weak D call: TRBD2 (6 bases). The CDR3 loop spans 14 amino acids. The germline V gene encodes CDR1 SGHTA and CDR2 FQGNSA. V lost 5 bases and J 12 bases, leaving 20 bases between the germline ends. CDR3 sequence: CASSHPTGSKGQFF. CDR3 nucleotides: TGTGCCAGCAGCCATCCTACCGGGAGTAAAGGGCAGTTCTTC.